This T cell receptor beta chain appears in the sequencing data of a study of blood T cell repertoires in COVID-19. Study context: Material from acute and convalescent COVID-19 was sourced from the United States, Italy and Spain.

In the original workflow: Quantification of nucleated cells was approximated via reference gene primer amplification. The method was immunoSEQ multiplex PCR; TCRdb's version includes in-frame clones alone and lacks a portion of them. V, J and clone size are those of that table, while D and trimming were read from the DNA. The sample lists about 250,000 clones, 75% to 90% occurring once. V was trimmed by 2 bases and J by 1 base, leaving 12 bases between them. Germline values: CDR1 SGHDT, CDR2 YYEEEE. The CDR3 contains 15 residues. This clonotype was sampled from a woman aged 18-35 years who had recovered from COVID-19. Sequenced sample: PBMCs or T cells enriched from blood (not recorded which). The chain employs TRBV5-6 and TRBJ2-5; D might be TRBD2 (6 bases). The CDR3, as DNA: TGTGCCAGCAGCTTAATGTCCGGGGGCCAAGAGACCCAGTACTTC. It translates to CASSLMSGGQETQYF.